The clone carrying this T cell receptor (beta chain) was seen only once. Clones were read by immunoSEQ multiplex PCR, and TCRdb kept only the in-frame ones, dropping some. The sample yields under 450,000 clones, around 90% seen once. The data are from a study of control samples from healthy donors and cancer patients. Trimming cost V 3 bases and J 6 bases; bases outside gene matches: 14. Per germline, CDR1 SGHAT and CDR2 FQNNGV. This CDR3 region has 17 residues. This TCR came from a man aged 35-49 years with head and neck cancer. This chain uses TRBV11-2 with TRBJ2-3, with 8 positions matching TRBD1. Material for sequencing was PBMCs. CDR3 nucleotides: TGTGCCAGCAGCTTCGTTGACAGGGGCTTCCCCTCGGATACGCAGTATTTT. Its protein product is CASSFVDRGFPSDTQYF. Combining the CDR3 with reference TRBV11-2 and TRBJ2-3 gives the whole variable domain EAGVAQSPRYKIIEKRQSVAFWCNPISGHATLYWYQQILGQGPKLLIQFQNNGVVDDSQLPKDRFSAERLKGVDSTLKIQPAKLEDSAVYLCASSFVDRGFPSDTQYFGPGTRLTVL.